Below, 18 T cell receptor beta chains from the same sample are listed, as sequenced in a study of OX40 agonist ivuxolimab in advanced cancers. Profiling relied on immunoSEQ multiplex PCR, and the TCRdb table lists in-frame clones only, not all of them. Seen here are 65,000 to 85,000 clones, approximately 84% observed once, and the top ten hold under 8.5%. Specimen: CD4+ or CD8+ T cells sorted from blood, collected in a trial of the OX40 agonist ivuxolimab. Receptor source: an adult with an advanced solid tumor such as melanoma, head and neck, liver or kidney cancer.

The J gene is TRBJ1-2, the V gene TRBV10-3, with D unclear. Trimming stripped 0 bases from V and 6 bases from J, with 8 bases between. The CDR3 extends over 13 amino acids. Germline V lookup: CDR1 ENHRY, CDR2 SYGVKD. CDR3 nucleotides: TGTGCCATCAGTGAGTCTGGGGTTGATGGCTACACCTTC. Its protein is CAISESGVDGYTF.

The V and J genes are TRBV5-1 and TRBJ2-5; TRBD2 matches at 10 bases. J was trimmed by 11 bases and V by 0 bases; bases with no gene match: 16. Looked up from germline, CDR1 is SGHRS and CDR2 is YFSETQ. This CDR3 has 17 residues. The CDR3 spells CASSLVGIASGSGEQYF. The CDR3, as DNA: TGCGCCAGCAGCTTGGTCGGTATTGCTAGCGGGAGTGGTGAGCAGTACTTC.

This clone was seen a handful of times. CDR3 DNA: TGTGCCAGCAGGCGGGGGCCCTACGAGCAGTACTTC. Protein sequence: CASRRGPYEQYF. The rearrangement uses TRBV7-9 and TRBJ2-7, with D maybe TRBD2 (7 bases). V was trimmed by 6 bases and J by 2 bases, leaving 8 bases between them. In germline, CDR1 is SEHNR, CDR2 FQNEAQ (reference sequence). CDR3 length equals 12 residues.

The chain joins TRBV7-2 to TRBJ2-7, with 8 bases lining up with TRBD1. J gave up 0 bases and V 5 bases, and 12 bases lay outside the gene matches. CDR3 length: 17 residues. Germline-derived CDR1 and CDR2 are SGHTA and FQGNSA. CDR3 DNA sequence: TGTGCCAGCAGCGCCCGGGGGTCCGGGACAGGCTCCTACGAGCAGTACTTC. Translating gives CASSARGSGTGSYEQYF.

The V and J genes are TRBV4-2 and TRBJ2-7; D not certain. The CDR3 contains 15 residues. The V and J ends lost 0 bases and 0 bases respectively, with 9 bases between them. Germline lookup yields CDR1 LGHNA and CDR2 YNFKEQ. CDR3 DNA: TGTGCCAGCAGCCAAGACGGAAGGATCTCCTACGAGCAGTACTTC. It encodes CASSQDGRISYEQYF.

This rearrangement joins TRBV30 to TRBJ2-7; 7 bases fit TRBD2. The CDR3 spans 13 residues. Germline V lookup: CDR1 GTSNPN, CDR2 SVGIG (reference sequence). The trim removed 2 bases at V and 4 bases at J, leaving 5 bases unmatched. This chain's CDR3 is CAWSIGGSYEQYF. The CDR3 nucleotides read TGTGCCTGGAGTATCGGGGGGTCGTACGAGCAGTACTTC.

This sequence joins TRBV6-6 and TRBJ1-6; no reliable D call. V lost 6 bases to trimming and J lost 9 bases, with 15 bases between them. Germline V gives CDR1 MNHNY, CDR2 SVGAGI (reference sequence). The CDR3 length is 14 residues. The CDR3 DNA follows: TGTGCCAGCAGCCGAGGGCCGATGATTTCACCCCTCCACTTT. It codes for CASSRGPMISPLHF.

J is TRBJ1-1 and V is TRBV13; 12 nucleotides agree with TRBD1. V trimming: 5 bases; J trimming: 10 bases; junction bases outside the gene matches: 11. Germline V lookup: CDR1 PRHDT, CDR2 FYEKMQ (reference sequence). The CDR3 spans 15 residues. This chain's CDR3 is CASSERGTGGGRAFF. In DNA, the CDR3 is TGTGCCAGCAGCGAAAGGGGGACAGGGGGCGGCCGAGCTTTCTTT. Full variable domain (missing parts from reference TRBV13 and TRBJ1-1): AAGVIQSPRHLIKEKRETATLKCYPIPRHDTVYWYQQGPGQDPQFLISFYEKMQSDKGSIPDRFSAQQFSDYHSELNMSSLELGDSALYFCASSERGTGGGRAFFGQGTRLTVV.

The chain uses TRBV5-6 and TRBJ2-1; TRBD2 matches 7 bases. With 7 bases clipped from V and 5 bases from J, the junction kept 6 bases outside the gene matches. CDR1 and CDR2 from the germline V gene are SGHDT and YYEEEE. The CDR3 has 13 amino acids. CDR3 protein: CASLAGPNNEQFF. CDR3 nucleotide sequence: TGTGCCAGCTTAGCGGGCCCCAACAATGAGCAGTTCTTC.

The rearrangement links TRBV11-3 to TRBJ2-3, with 9 bases matching TRBD2. V was pared by 5 bases and J by 7 bases, with 16 bases of the junction left unmatched. CDR3 size: 17 residues. Germline lookup yields CDR1 SGHNT and CDR2 YENEEA. The CDR3, as DNA: TGTGCCAGCAGCCTTGCGGCGGGAGGGTCCCTTATGAATACGCAGTATTTT. The encoded protein is CASSLAAGGSLMNTQYF.

The CDR3 spells CASSLALASGEQFF. As DNA, the CDR3 is TGTGCCAGCAGCTTAGCCCTGGCTAGCGGGGAGCAGTTCTTC. The chain employs TRBV7-2 and TRBJ2-1; 8 bases fit TRBD2. The CDR3 loop spans 14 amino acids. The germline V gene encodes CDR1 SGHTA and CDR2 FQGNSA. The junction had 5 bases not matched to a gene; V was cut back by 0 bases and J by 10 bases.

This clone was observed once. This sequence joins TRBV2 and TRBJ2-5; 8 nucleotides match TRBD1. Germline V gives CDR1 SNHLY, CDR2 FYNNEI. The CDR3 spans 13 residues. With V trimmed by 3 bases and J by 5 bases, 2 bases remained unmatched. CDR3 sequence reads: CASSDRGRETQYF. The DNA for the CDR3 is TGTGCCAGCAGTGACAGGGGGCGGGAGACCCAGTACTTC.

This chain connects TRBV6-5 to TRBJ1-4, with D possibly TRBD1 on 5 matching bases. Germline CDR1 MNHEY, CDR2 SVGAGI. CDR3 length: 14 residues. Trimming cost V 4 bases and J 6 bases, with 12 bases left between them. The CDR3 DNA follows: TGTGCCAGCAGTTCCGCCGGGGCCTATGAAAAACTGTTTTTT. This sequence encodes CASSSAGAYEKLFF.

V and J are TRBV9 and TRBJ1-5; D remains ambiguous. The CDR3 totals 14 residues. V lost 4 bases, J lost 3 bases, and 11 bases lay in between. Germline assignment: CDR1 SGDLS and CDR2 YYNGEE. The CDR3 DNA follows: TGTGCCAGCAGCCAGTCGGACGACAATCAGCCCCAGCATTTT. This sequence encodes CASSQSDDNQPQHF.

V is TRBV19 and J is TRBJ2-3; a possible D gene is TRBD2 (6 bases). The V gene's germline CDR1 is LNHDA and CDR2 SQIVND (reference sequence). The CDR3 totals 18 residues. The V end lost 6 bases, the J end lost 0 bases, and 22 bases lay between the germline ends. The CDR3 bases are TGTGCCAGTAGACCTAGAGGGAACGGGGGTCGTAGCACAGATACGCAGTATTTT. It translates to CASRPRGNGGRSTDTQYF.

The chain joins TRBV2 to TRBJ2-5, with D possibly matching TRBD2 (6 bases). Germline CDR1 reads SNHLY; CDR2 reads FYNNEI. This CDR3 has 14 amino acids. V was cut by 6 bases and J by 4 bases, with 15 bases left in between. The CDR3 spells CASRWGVTGETQYF. The CDR3 nucleotides read TGTGCCAGCAGATGGGGGGTTACGGGAGAGACCCAGTACTTC.

The V call is TRBV5-1, the J call TRBJ2-2, with D possibly TRBD1 on 5 matching bases. The germline V gene encodes CDR1 SGHRS and CDR2 YFSETQ. The V gene lost 0 bases and the J gene lost 5 bases, with 14 bases spanning the gap. This CDR3 is built from 16 residues. The CDR3 DNA is TGCGCCAGCAGCTTGGCAAGGCAGGGTCGAACCGGGGAGCTGTTTTTT. Protein: CASSLARQGRTGELFF.

The chain combines TRBV7-8 with TRBJ1-2; unclear D gene. This CDR3 is 16 amino acids long. V was trimmed by 1 base and J by 2 bases, leaving 14 bases between them. Germline V gene data show CDR1 as SGHVS and CDR2 as FQNEAQ. The CDR3 region is CASSLDGVEPNYGYTF. The CDR3 DNA follows: TGTGCCAGCAGCTTAGACGGGGTCGAACCCAACTATGGCTACACCTTC.